Each of the 8 T cell receptor beta chains below was sequenced from the same sample in a study of identical twins (dated by TCRdb to 2016 to 2017). The library was made by 5' RACE. TCRdb shows the sequencer as Illumina HiSeq 2000. TCRdb reworked the public reads: Q25 trimming with fastp, MiXCR clone assembly, productive beta chains retained. Every CDR3 protein is listed once, alongside the most common genes and DNA of its rows. For this sample the table gives about 470,000 distinct CDR3 sequences, of which 20% to 30% were detected only once. The ten largest clones capture 2.5% to 3.5% of the sample. The sample was also reused in another study, on T cells expressing NK-cell markers.

Sequencing used CD4+ T cells sorted from blood. The receptors originated from a woman under 30 in good health.

This rearrangement joins TRBV5-1 to TRBJ2-1; D is possibly TRBD1 (6 bases). Germline CDR1 reads SGHRS; CDR2 reads YFSETQ. The germline V and J ends were trimmed by 4 bases and 12 bases, with 23 bases remaining between them. There are 15 residues in the CDR3. The chain's CDR3 is CASSDLQGPKRVQFF. CDR3 nucleotides: TGCGCCAGCAGCGATCTACAGGGTCCCAAACGGGTGCAGTTCTTC.

This clonotype occurred a few times. The V call is TRBV6-1, the J call TRBJ2-7; the D is unclear. The CDR3 loop spans 14 amino acids. Germline V gene lookup returns CDR1 MNHNS and CDR2 SASEGT. Trimming pared 0 bases from V and 0 bases from J, leaving 6 bases between. This chain's CDR3 is CASSEAGSSYEQYF. In DNA, the CDR3 is TGTGCCAGCAGTGAAGCCGGTAGCTCCTACGAGCAGTACTTC.

This clonotype occurred many times. The chain combines TRBV6-1 with TRBJ1-1; 9 positions match TRBD1. V gave up 6 bases and J gave up 11 bases; unmatched junction bases: 13. This CDR3 contains 14 residues. CDR1 is MNHNS, CDR2 SASEGT, per germline. In DNA, the CDR3 is TGTGCCAGCAGCCGGGACAGGGTCGATTGGAGGGCTTTCTTT. This sequence encodes CASSRDRVDWRAFF.

The V and J genes are TRBV10-3 and TRBJ2-7; 7 nucleotides match TRBD2. The CDR3 spans 15 residues. With 6 bases clipped from V and 0 bases from J, the junction kept 8 bases outside the gene matches. Germline CDR1 ENHRY, CDR2 SYGVKD. The CDR3: CAISPTSQNSYEQYF. The CDR3 region has the DNA TGTGCCATCAGCCCGACTAGCCAAAACTCCTACGAGCAGTACTTC.

This clonotype has just a few counts. At one end, the junction sequence differs from germline, possibly due to a read error. V and J are TRBV3-1 and TRBJ2-5; D is uncertain. This CDR3 spans 13 amino acids. Germline lookup yields CDR1 LGHDT and CDR2 YNNKEL (reference sequence). CDR3 amino acids: CASSQGASGLRSF. The CDR3 nucleotides read TGTGCCAGCAGCCAAGGGGCCTCAGGATTGAGGAGCTTC.

J is TRBJ1-1 and V is TRBV2, with no clear D. Germline lookup yields CDR1 SNHLY and CDR2 FYNNEI. The CDR3 covers 14 residues. Trimming shortened V by 2 bases and J by 5 bases, and 12 bases separated the two germline ends. The CDR3 loop reads CASSERPAGTEAFF. Here the CDR3 DNA reads TGTGCCAGCAGTGAAAGGCCCGCGGGGACTGAAGCTTTCTTT. Based on the CDR3 plus reference TRBV2 and TRBJ1-1, the full variable domain is EPEVTQTPSHQVTQMGQEVILRCVPISNHLYFYWYRQILGQKVEFLVSFYNNEISEKSEIFDDQFSVERPDGSNFTLKIRSTKLEDSAMYFCASSERPAGTEAFFGQGTRLTVV.

This chain connects TRBV7-2 to TRBJ1-2; D perhaps matches TRBD1 (5 bases). The CDR3 is 14 residues long. The germline gives CDR1 SGHTA, CDR2 FQGNSA. V was trimmed by 5 bases and J by 5 bases, leaving 15 bases between them. The CDR3 sequence: CASSPRVGEYGYTF. The DNA for the CDR3 is TGTGCCAGCAGCCCCCGTGTAGGGGAATATGGCTACACCTTC.

V and J are TRBV6-2 or TRBV6-3 and TRBJ2-4; 8 nucleotides agree with TRBD2. Germline V gives CDR1 MNHEY, CDR2 SVGEGT. This CDR3 spans 15 amino acids. The J segment lost 6 bases and the V segment lost 2 bases, leaving 6 bases of the junction unmatched. The CDR3 DNA follows: TGTGCCAGCAGTTACGCCCAGACTAGCGTAAACATTCAGTACTTC. It specifies CASSYAQTSVNIQYF.